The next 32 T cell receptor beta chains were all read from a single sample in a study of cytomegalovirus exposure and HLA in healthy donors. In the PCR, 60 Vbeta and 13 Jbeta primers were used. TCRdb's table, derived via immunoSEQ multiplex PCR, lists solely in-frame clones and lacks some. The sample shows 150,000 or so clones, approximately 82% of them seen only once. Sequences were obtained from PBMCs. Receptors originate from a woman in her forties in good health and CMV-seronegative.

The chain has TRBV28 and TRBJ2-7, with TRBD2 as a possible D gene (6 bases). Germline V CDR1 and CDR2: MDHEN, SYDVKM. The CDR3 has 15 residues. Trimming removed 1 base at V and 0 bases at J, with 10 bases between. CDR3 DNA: TGTGCCAGCAGTTTATCCGGGACTCACTCCTACGAGCAGTACTTC. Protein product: CASSLSGTHSYEQYF.

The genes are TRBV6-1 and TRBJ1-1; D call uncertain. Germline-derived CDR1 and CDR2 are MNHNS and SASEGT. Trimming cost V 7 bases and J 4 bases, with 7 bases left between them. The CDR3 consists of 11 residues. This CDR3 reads CASKSLTEAFF. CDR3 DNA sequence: TGTGCCAGCAAAAGCCTCACTGAAGCTTTCTTT.

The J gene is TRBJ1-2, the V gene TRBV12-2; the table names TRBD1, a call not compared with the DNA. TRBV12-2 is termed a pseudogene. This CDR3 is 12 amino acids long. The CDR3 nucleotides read TGTGCAAGTCGCACATCCACGTATGGCTACACCTTC. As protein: CASRTSTYGYTF.

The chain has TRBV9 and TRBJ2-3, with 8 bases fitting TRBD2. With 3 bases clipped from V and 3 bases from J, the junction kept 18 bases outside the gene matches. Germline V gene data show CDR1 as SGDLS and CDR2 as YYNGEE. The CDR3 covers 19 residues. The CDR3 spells CASSAQSVSGIGDTDTQYF. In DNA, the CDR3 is TGTGCCAGCAGCGCCCAGTCCGTTAGCGGGATCGGGGATACAGATACGCAGTATTTT.

In DNA form, the CDR3 reads TGTGCCAGCAGCTTGGTCTGGAGCGTAAACCCAGATACGCAGTATTTT. As protein: CASSLVWSVNPDTQYF. J is TRBJ2-3 and V is TRBV7-2, with no clear D. CDR1 SGHTA and CDR2 FQGNSA come from the germline V gene. The V gene lost 3 bases and the J gene lost 4 bases, with 17 bases spanning the gap. The CDR3 runs to 16 residues. The full variable domain, its missing parts supplied by reference TRBV7-2 and TRBJ2-3, is GAGVSQSPSNKVTEKGKDVELRCDPISGHTALYWYRQSLGQGLEFLIYFQGNSAPDKSGLPSDRFSAERTGGSVSTLTIQRTQQEDSAVYLCASSLVWSVNPDTQYFGPGTRLTVL.

This CDR3 reads CASSVAPGPGDQPQHF. For the CDR3, the DNA is TGTGCCAGCAGCGTAGCCCCGGGTCCGGGGGATCAGCCCCAGCATTTT. The chain has TRBV9 and TRBJ1-5; TRBD1 is a possible D gene (5 bases). The germline V and J ends were trimmed by 0 bases and 5 bases, with 15 bases remaining between them. The CDR3 extends over 16 amino acids. CDR1 and CDR2 (germline): SGDLS, YYNGEE.

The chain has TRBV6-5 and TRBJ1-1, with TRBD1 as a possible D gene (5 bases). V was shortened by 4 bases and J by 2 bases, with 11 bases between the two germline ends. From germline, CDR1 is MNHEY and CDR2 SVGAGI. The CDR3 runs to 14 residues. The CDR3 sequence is CASSFLRTNTEAFF. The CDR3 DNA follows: TGTGCCAGCAGTTTCCTCCGGACAAACACTGAAGCTTTCTTT.

CDR3 nucleotide sequence: TGTGCCAGCAGCCGGACAGGGCCCTACGAGCAGTACTTC. Translating it yields CASSRTGPYEQYF. V is TRBV7-9 and J is TRBJ2-7, with TRBD1 matching over 8 bases. The V gene end was trimmed by 5 bases and the J gene end by 2 bases; junction bases not matched to a gene: 2. The CDR3 contains 13 residues. CDR1 and CDR2 (germline): SEHNR, FQNEAQ (reference sequence).

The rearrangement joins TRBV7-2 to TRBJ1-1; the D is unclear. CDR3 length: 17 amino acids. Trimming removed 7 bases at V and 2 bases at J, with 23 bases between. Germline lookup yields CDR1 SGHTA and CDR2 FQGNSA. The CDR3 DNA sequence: TGTGCCAGCACACCCCGGTGGCAGGTCGTGAGAAACACTGAAGCTTTCTTT. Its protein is CASTPRWQVVRNTEAFF.

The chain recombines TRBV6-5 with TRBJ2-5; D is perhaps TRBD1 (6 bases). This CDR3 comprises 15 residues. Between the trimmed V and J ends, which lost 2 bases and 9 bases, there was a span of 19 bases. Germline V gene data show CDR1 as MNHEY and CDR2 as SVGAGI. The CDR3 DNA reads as TGTGCCAGCAGTTACCTGACAGGACTGATTGAGGCCCAGTACTTC. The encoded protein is CASSYLTGLIEAQYF.

The CDR3 here is CASSSVAGGPVAGELFF. CDR3 sequence (DNA): TGTGCCAGCAGCTCCGTAGCGGGAGGGCCGGTGGCCGGGGAGCTGTTTTTT. This chain uses TRBV5-6 with TRBJ2-2; 11 nucleotides line up with TRBD2. The germline V gene has CDR1 SGHDT and CDR2 YYEEEE. The junction had 10 bases not matched to a gene; V was cut back by 3 bases and J by 6 bases. The CDR3 runs to 17 residues.

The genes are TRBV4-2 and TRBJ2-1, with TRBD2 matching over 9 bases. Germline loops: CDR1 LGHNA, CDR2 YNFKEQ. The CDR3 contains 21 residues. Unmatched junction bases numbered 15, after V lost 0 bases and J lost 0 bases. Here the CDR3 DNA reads TGTGCCAGCAGCCAAGATAAGGATAGCGGGGGCCTGAGGAGCTCCTACAATGAGCAGTTCTTC. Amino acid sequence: CASSQDKDSGGLRSSYNEQFF.

CDR3: CASSPGGYGYTF. CDR3 coding DNA: TGTGCCAGCAGCCCTGGAGGTTATGGCTACACCTTC. The chain joins TRBV11-2 to TRBJ1-2; D unresolved. V lost 5 bases, J lost 5 bases, and 9 bases lay in between. CDR1 is SGHAT, CDR2 FQNNGV, per germline. CDR3 length: 12 residues. Together with reference TRBV11-2 and TRBJ1-2, the CDR3 gives the full variable domain: EAGVAQSPRYKIIEKRQSVAFWCNPISGHATLYWYQQILGQGPKLLIQFQNNGVVDDSQLPKDRFSAERLKGVDSTLKIQPAKLEDSAVYLCASSPGGYGYTFGSGTRLTVV.

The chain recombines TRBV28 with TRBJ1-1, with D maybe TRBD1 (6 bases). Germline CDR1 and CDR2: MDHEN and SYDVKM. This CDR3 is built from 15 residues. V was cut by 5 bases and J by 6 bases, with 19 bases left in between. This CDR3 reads CASSPGGRRAAEAFF. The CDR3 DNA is TGTGCCAGCAGTCCGGGGGGCCGAAGGGCGGCTGAAGCTTTCTTT.

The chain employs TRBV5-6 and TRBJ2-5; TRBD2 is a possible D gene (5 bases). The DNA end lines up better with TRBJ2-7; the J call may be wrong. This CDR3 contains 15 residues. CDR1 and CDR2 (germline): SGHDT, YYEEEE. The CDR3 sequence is CASSLGRKTFFEQYF. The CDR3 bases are TGTGCCAGCAGCTTGGGGAGGAAGACCTTTTTCGAGCAGTACTTC.

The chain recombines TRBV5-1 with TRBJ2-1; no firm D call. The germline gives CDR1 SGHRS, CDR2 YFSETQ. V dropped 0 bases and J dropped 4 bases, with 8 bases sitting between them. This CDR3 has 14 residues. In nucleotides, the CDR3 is TGCGCCAGCAGCTTGGCCGCCAGTTACAATGAGCAGTTCTTC. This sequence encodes CASSLAASYNEQFF.

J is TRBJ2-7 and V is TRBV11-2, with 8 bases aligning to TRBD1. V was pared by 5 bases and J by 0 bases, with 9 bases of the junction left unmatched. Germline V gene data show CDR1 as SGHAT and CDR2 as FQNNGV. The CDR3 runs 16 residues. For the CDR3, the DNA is TGTGCCAGCAGCGCCGGGACAGGCGATAGCTCCTACGAGCAGTACTTC. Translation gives CASSAGTGDSSYEQYF.

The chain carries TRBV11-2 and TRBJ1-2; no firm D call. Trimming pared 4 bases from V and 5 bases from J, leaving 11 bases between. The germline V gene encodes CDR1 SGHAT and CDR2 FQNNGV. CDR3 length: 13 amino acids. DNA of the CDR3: TGTGCCAGCAGCTCAGCGCGACGATATGGCTACACCTTC. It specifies CASSSARRYGYTF.

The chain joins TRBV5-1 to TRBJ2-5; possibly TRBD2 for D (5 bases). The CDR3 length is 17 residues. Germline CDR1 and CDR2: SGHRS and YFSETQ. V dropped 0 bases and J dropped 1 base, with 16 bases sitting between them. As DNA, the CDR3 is TGCGCCAGCAGCTTGGAGGCCGGGGTGAGGGTCCAAGAGACCCAGTACTTC. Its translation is CASSLEAGVRVQETQYF.

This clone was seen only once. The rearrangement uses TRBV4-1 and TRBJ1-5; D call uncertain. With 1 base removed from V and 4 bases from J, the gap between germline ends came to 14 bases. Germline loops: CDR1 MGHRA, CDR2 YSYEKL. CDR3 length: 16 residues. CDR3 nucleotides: TGCGCCAGCAGCCAAGGAGGCGGGGATATTAATCAGCCCCAGCATTTT. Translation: CASSQGGGDINQPQHF.

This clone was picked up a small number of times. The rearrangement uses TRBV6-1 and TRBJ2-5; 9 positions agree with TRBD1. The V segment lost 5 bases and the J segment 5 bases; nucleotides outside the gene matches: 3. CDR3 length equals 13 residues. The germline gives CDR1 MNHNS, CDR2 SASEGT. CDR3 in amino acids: CASSTGGWETQYF. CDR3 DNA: TGTGCCAGCAGTACAGGGGGCTGGGAGACCCAGTACTTC.

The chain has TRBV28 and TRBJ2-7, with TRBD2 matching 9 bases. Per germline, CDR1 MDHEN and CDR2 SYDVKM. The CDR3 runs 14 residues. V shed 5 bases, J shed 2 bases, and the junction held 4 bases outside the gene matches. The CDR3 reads CASSRSGSTYEQYF. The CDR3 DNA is TGTGCCAGCAGTCGTAGCGGGAGTACCTACGAGCAGTACTTC.

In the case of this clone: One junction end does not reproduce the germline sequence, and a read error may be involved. The CDR3 DNA follows: TGTGCCAGCAGAGAGTATGCCACGTACCAAGAGGCCCAGTACTTC. Amino acid sequence: CASREYATYQEAQYF. The chain is built from TRBV6-1 and TRBJ2-5; D unclear. Germline-derived CDR1 and CDR2 are MNHNS and SASEGT. The CDR3 covers 15 residues.

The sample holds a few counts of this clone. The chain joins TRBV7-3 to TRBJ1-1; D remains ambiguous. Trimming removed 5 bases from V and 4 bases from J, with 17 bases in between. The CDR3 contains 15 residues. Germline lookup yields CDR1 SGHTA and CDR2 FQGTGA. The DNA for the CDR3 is TGTGCCAGCAGCCCCCGGGTTGGCAGCCTCACTGAAGCTTTCTTT. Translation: CASSPRVGSLTEAFF.

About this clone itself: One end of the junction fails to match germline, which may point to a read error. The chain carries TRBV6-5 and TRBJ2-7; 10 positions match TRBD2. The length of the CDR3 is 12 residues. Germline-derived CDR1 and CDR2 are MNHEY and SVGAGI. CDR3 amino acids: CASSPAGGKEYF. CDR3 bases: TGTGCCAGCAGTCCAGCGGGAGGGAAGGAATATTTC.

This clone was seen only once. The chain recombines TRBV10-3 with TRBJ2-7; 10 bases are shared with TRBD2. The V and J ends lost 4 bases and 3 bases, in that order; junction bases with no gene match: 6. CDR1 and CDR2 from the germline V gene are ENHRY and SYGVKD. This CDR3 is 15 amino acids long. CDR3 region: CAISGATSGFYEQYF. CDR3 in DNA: TGTGCCATCAGTGGGGCGACTAGCGGGTTCTACGAGCAGTACTTC.

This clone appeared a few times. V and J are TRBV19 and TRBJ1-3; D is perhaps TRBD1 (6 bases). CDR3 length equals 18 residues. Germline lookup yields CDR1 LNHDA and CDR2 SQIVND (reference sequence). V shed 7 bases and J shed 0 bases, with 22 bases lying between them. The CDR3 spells CASIQDSYFSSSGNTIYF. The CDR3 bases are TGTGCCAGTATCCAGGACAGCTACTTTTCGAGCTCTGGAAACACCATATATTTT.

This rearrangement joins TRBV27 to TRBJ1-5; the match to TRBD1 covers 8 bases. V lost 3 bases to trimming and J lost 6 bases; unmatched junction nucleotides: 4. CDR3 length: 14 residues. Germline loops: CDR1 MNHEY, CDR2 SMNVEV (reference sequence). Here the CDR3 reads CASSLRQGSQPQHF. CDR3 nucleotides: TGTGCCAGCAGTTTGCGACAGGGGAGTCAGCCCCAGCATTTT.

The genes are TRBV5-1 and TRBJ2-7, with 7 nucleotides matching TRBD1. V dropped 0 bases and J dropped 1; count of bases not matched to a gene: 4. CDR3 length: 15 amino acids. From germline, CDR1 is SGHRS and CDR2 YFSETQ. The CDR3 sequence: CASSLVWDRSYEQYF. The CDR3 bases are TGCGCCAGCAGCTTGGTCTGGGACAGATCCTACGAGCAGTACTTC.

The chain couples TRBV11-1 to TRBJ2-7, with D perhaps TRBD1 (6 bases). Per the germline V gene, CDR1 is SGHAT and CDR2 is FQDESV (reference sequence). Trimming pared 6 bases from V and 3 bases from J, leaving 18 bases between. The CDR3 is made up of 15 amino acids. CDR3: CASRPYTGRVYEQYF. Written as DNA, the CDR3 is TGTGCCAGCAGACCATATACAGGGAGAGTCTACGAGCAGTACTTC.

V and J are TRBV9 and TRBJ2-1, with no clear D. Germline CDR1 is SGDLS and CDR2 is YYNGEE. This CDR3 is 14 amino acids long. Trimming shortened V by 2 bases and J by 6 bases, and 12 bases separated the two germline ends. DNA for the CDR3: TGTGCCAGCAGCGTTGGGCCCATAGTCAATGAGCAGTTCTTC. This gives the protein CASSVGPIVNEQFF.

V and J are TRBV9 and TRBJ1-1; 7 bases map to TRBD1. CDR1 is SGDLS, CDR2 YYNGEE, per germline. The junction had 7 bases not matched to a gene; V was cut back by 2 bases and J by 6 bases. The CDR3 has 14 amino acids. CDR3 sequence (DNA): TGTGCCAGCAGCGTCATCGACAGGGAGTCTGAAGCTTTCTTT. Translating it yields CASSVIDRESEAFF.